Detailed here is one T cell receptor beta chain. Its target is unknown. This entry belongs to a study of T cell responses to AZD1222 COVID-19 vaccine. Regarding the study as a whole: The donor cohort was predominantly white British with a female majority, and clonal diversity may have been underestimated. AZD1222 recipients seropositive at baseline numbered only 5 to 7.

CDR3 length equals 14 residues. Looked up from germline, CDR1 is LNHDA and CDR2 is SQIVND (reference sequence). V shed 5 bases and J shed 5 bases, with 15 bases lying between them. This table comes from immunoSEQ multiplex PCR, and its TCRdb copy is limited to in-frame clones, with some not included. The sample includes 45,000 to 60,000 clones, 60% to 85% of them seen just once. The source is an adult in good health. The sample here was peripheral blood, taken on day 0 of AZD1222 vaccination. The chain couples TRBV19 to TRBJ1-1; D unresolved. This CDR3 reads CASSRQSPGTEAFF. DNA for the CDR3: TGTGCCAGTAGTCGGCAATCCCCGGGGACTGAAGCTTTCTTT.